The present entry profiles one T cell receptor (beta chain) with its context. Its target is unknown. From the RT-PCR reads, TCRdb called clonotypes with MiXCR, one entry per CDR3 protein. Of roughly 760,000 distinct CDR3 sequences listed, about 20% are singletons. The data stem from a study of response to subunit inactivated influenza vaccine. Study-level findings and limits: Every seasonal influenza vaccination brings in few new T cells, the authors suggested.

The V end lost 6 bases, the J end lost 1 base, and 12 bases lay between the germline ends. CDR1 is KGHSH, CDR2 LQKENI, per germline. This CDR3 spans 14 amino acids. The chain links TRBV18 to TRBJ1-1; D may be TRBD1 (6 bases). The sequence was obtained from a man aged 50 to 60 who received an inactivated influenza vaccine. The material sequenced was PBMCs from blood, taken around 5 days after vaccination. CDR3 region: CASSGARGNTEAFF. The CDR3 DNA is TGTGCCAGCTCGGGGGCTAGGGGGAACACTGAAGCTTTCTTT.